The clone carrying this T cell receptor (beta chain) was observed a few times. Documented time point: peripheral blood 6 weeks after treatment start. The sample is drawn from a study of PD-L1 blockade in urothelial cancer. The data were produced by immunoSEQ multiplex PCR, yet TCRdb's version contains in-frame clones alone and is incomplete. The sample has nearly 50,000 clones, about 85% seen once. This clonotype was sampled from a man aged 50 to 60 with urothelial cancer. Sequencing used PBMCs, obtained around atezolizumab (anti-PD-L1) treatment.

The CDR3: CASSLVSGGNQPQHF. The CDR3, as DNA: TGCGCCAGCAGCTTGGTATCAGGGGGCAATCAGCCCCAGCATTTT. The gene calls are TRBV5-1 and TRBJ1-5; weak D call: TRBD1 (6 bases). The CDR3 contains 15 residues. Trimming removed 0 bases at V and 2 bases at J, with 9 bases between. Germline V lookup: CDR1 SGHRS, CDR2 YFSETQ.